The 8 T cell receptor beta chains below were found in one sample sequenced in a study of blood T cell repertoires in COVID-19. Method: immunoSEQ multiplex PCR; TCRdb's copy keeps in-frame clones and lacks some. The sample has approximately 100,000 clones, 85% to 90% seen once. Sequences were obtained from peripheral blood. The source is a human donor with acute or convalescent COVID-19. The donor label of this sample is uncertain.

This chain links TRBV27 with TRBJ2-2, with D possibly being TRBD1 (6 bases). Germline CDR1 is MNHEY and CDR2 is SMNVEV (reference sequence). Trimming removed 5 bases from V and 4 bases from J, with 29 bases in between. This CDR3 region has 20 residues. The CDR3 DNA reads as TGTGCCAGCAGTCCAATTTTAGGATTAACAGGGCGGTGGGGCACCGGGGAGCTGTTTTTT. It translates to CASSPILGLTGRWGTGELFF.

The chain recombines TRBV6-5 with TRBJ2-3; D unclear. V was shortened by 0 bases and J by 6 bases, with 4 bases between the two germline ends. The CDR3 length is 12 residues. Germline V gene sequence: CDR1 MNHEY, CDR2 SVGAGI. In DNA, the CDR3 is TGTGCCAGCAGTTACTCCGGTGATACGCAGTATTTT. This sequence encodes CASSYSGDTQYF.

V and J are TRBV7-6 and TRBJ2-3; D might be TRBD2 (5 bases). V was cut by 3 bases and J by 1 base, with 11 bases left in between. This CDR3 is built from 15 residues. CDR1 SGHVS and CDR2 FNYEAQ come from the germline V gene. In DNA form, the CDR3 reads TGTGCCAGCAGCTTTACGGGTAGCGGCACAGATACGCAGTATTTT. As protein: CASSFTGSGTDTQYF.

This clone was counted a single time. The CDR3 spells CASSLSQYEQYF. CDR3 DNA: TGTGCCAGCTCACTATCACAGTACGAGCAGTACTTC. V gene TRBV18 combines with J gene TRBJ2-7; D gene unclear. This CDR3 is 12 amino acids long. Per the germline V gene, CDR1 is KGHSH and CDR2 is LQKENI. The V and J ends lost 4 bases and 4 bases respectively, with 8 bases between them.

There are a few counts of this clone. The rearrangement links TRBV7-2 to TRBJ1-4; TRBD1 agrees at 8 bases. The trim removed 4 bases at V and 4 bases at J, leaving 11 bases unmatched. CDR3 length: 17 residues. Per the germline V gene, CDR1 is SGHTA and CDR2 is FQGNSA. CDR3 DNA sequence: TGTGCCAGCAGCTCACGGACAGGGATGGGACGTAATGAAAAACTGTTTTTT. Amino acid sequence: CASSSRTGMGRNEKLFF. Variable domain in full (rest from reference TRBV7-2 and TRBJ1-4): GAGVSQSPSNKVTEKGKDVELRCDPISGHTALYWYRQSLGQGLEFLIYFQGNSAPDKSGLPSDRFSAERTGGSVSTLTIQRTQQEDSAVYLCASSSRTGMGRNEKLFFGSGTQLSVL.

This clone occurred a few times. This rearrangement joins TRBV7-8 to TRBJ2-7; TRBD2 aligns across 10 bases. Germline assignment: CDR1 SGHVS and CDR2 FQNEAQ. The length of the CDR3 is 15 residues. V gave up 6 bases and J gave up 3 bases; unmatched junction bases: 8. The CDR3 DNA reads as TGTGCCAGCAGTAAACTAGCGGGAAACAACTACGAGCAGTACTTC. Its translation is CASSKLAGNNYEQYF. The variable domain in full, with the rest retrieved from reference TRBV7-8 and TRBJ2-7, is GAGVSQSPRYKVAKRGQDVALRCDPISGHVSLFWYQQALGQGPEFLTYFQNEAQLDKSGLPSDRFFAERPEGSVSTLKIQRTQQEDSAVYLCASSKLAGNNYEQYFGPGTRLTVT.

The chain links TRBV11-3 to TRBJ2-7; weak D call: TRBD2 (5 bases). The CDR3 spans 13 residues. Germline assignment: CDR1 SGHNT and CDR2 YENEEA. V lost 0 bases, J lost 4 bases, and 7 bases lay in between. For the CDR3, the DNA is TGTGCCAGCAGCTTAGATCGAGGGTACGAGCAGTACTTC. It codes for CASSLDRGYEQYF.

This clone came up a few times. The genes are TRBV4-3 and TRBJ2-6; D is possibly TRBD1 (6 bases). V was clipped by 0 bases and J by 2 bases, with 11 bases between them. The CDR3 has 17 residues. Germline CDR1 LGHNA, CDR2 YSLEER. The CDR3 loop reads CASSQDLKGAGANVLTF. As DNA, the CDR3 is TGCGCCAGCAGCCAAGATTTGAAGGGGGCTGGGGCCAACGTCCTGACTTTC.